A single sample gave rise to the 10 T cell receptor beta chains below, sequenced in a study of breast tumors, draining lymph nodes, adjacent tissues. TCRdb reprocessed the multiplex PCR reads via MiXCR and lists one record per CDR3 protein. The sample consists of about 180,000 distinct CDR3 sequences, around a third of them appearing once. Samples came from axillary lymph nodes draining the breast cancer. The sample was axillary lymph node tissue. Receptors originate from a female donor with breast cancer. Some clones in this sample may be carry-over from other donors' samples.

The gene calls are TRBV7-9 and TRBJ2-6, with 7 bases lining up with TRBD2. Trimming removed 5 bases from V and 11 bases from J; junction bases left unmatched: 24. There are 19 residues in the CDR3. Germline V gene sequence: CDR1 SEHNR, CDR2 FQNEAQ (reference sequence). The CDR3 coding sequence is TGTGCCAGCAGCATGCGCGGGAGAAAATCCGACTCTGGGCCCGACGTCCTGACTTTC. It encodes CASSMRGRKSDSGPDVLTF.

About this clonotype: One end of the junction varies from germline; a read error may be responsible. The rearrangement uses TRBV27 and TRBJ2-7, with 8 bases lining up with TRBD2. The germline CDR1 and CDR2 sequences are MNHEY and SMNVEV (reference sequence). The CDR3 has 16 residues. CDR3 sequence (DNA): TGTGCCAGCAGTTCACCGGGACTAGGGGAGTCGCAGGAGCGGTACTTC. This sequence encodes CASSSPGLGESQERYF.

This clonotype was detected ten times or more. This chain joins TRBV27 and TRBJ2-3; tentative D call: TRBD2 (6 bases). There are 15 residues in the CDR3. The germline V gene has CDR1 MNHEY and CDR2 SMNVEV (reference sequence). V gave up 6 bases and J gave up 5 bases, with 18 bases separating them. Written as DNA, the CDR3 is TGTGCCAGCAGCAGGAGGGCCAGTCGTGTAGATACGCAGTATTTT. Translating gives CASSRRASRVDTQYF.

This rearrangement joins TRBV5-6 to TRBJ2-5; D uncertain. Germline lookup yields CDR1 SGHDT and CDR2 YYEEEE. The CDR3 sequence is 12 residues long. V lost 0 bases and J 4 bases, leaving 4 bases between the germline ends. This CDR3 is CASSLGTETQYF. The CDR3 coding sequence is TGTGCCAGCAGCTTGGGGACAGAGACCCAGTACTTC.

The chain joins TRBV15 to TRBJ1-5; D not certain. CDR1 LNHNV and CDR2 YYDKDF come from the germline V gene (reference sequence). CDR3 length: 15 amino acids. The ends were cut back, 0 bases at V and 4 bases at J, with 10 bases in the middle. CDR3 residues: CATSRDLNLNQPQHF. In DNA, the CDR3 is TGTGCCACCAGCAGAGATCTTAACCTAAATCAGCCCCAGCATTTT.

The V and J genes are TRBV11-1 and TRBJ2-1; the D gene is possibly TRBD2 (6 bases). Germline assignment: CDR1 SGHAT and CDR2 FQDESV (reference sequence). The V end was cut by 3 bases, the J end by 3 bases, with 9 bases between. The CDR3 has 14 residues. CDR3 amino acids: CASSLGGDYNEQFF. The DNA for the CDR3 is TGTGCCAGCAGCTTGGGCGGGGACTACAATGAGCAGTTCTTC.

The sample holds many counts of this clonotype. The J gene is TRBJ2-1, the V gene TRBV5-8; 8 positions match TRBD2. CDR3 length: 15 amino acids. Germline lookup yields CDR1 SGHTS and CDR2 YDEGEE. Germline trimming cut 3 bases from V and 4 bases from J; bases unmatched to any gene: 6. The CDR3 bases are TGTGCCAGCAGCTCGGGACTAGTCGATTACAATGAGCAGTTCTTC. Translation: CASSSGLVDYNEQFF.

This clonotype showed up many times. The chain has TRBV7-2 and TRBJ2-5, with 7 positions matching TRBD2. Germline V gives CDR1 SGHTA, CDR2 FQGNSA. The CDR3 is 16 residues long. V shed 4 bases, J shed 5 bases, and the junction held 13 bases outside the gene matches. CDR3 DNA: TGTGCCAGCAGCTCCGATGTTTGGAGGGAGGGTGAGACCCAGTACTTC. Its protein is CASSSDVWREGETQYF.

The gene calls are TRBV28 and TRBJ1-5, with D possibly TRBD1 on 6 matching bases. Trimming took 7 bases from V and 8 from J, leaving 15 bases between them. This CDR3 spans 13 amino acids. CDR1 is MDHEN and CDR2 is SYDVKM in the germline V gene. CDR3 amino acids: CASIPGARKPQHF. The CDR3 nucleotides read TGTGCCAGCATCCCGGGGGCCAGGAAGCCCCAGCATTTT.

This clonotype was counted a few times. The chain combines TRBV6-1 with TRBJ2-5; TRBD1 agrees at 10 bases. The CDR3 has 15 residues. Germline lookup yields CDR1 MNHNS and CDR2 SASEGT. Germline trimming cut 2 bases from V and 5 bases from J; bases unmatched to any gene: 5. CDR3 DNA: TGTGCCAGCAGTGAATGGGACAGGGGTTTTGAGACCCAGTACTTC. Translating it yields CASSEWDRGFETQYF.